A selection of T cell receptor beta chains follows, all from one sample in a study of blood T cell repertoires in COVID-19. Generated by immunoSEQ multiplex PCR, the TCRdb table keeps only in-frame clones and is missing some. The table has about 280,000 clones, more than 85% seen once. The material sequenced was peripheral blood. Receptor source: a man aged 40-55 years with acute or convalescent COVID-19. Each CDR3 is given with its conserved first and last residue. The order of the fields is J gene, clone size, V gene, D gene, CDR3 DNA, CDR3 protein. A D gene is named only where the DNA matches it firmly. Size values are once, few and many counts, or a class for expanded clones, and some rows have none.

TRBJ1-5,NA,TRBV3-1/TRBV3-2,NA,TGTGCCAGCTGTGCAGGGGATAATCAGCCCCAGCATTTT,CASCAGDNQPQHF
TRBJ2-1,NA,TRBV20-1,NA,TGCAGTGGACTTATCTACAATGAGCAGTTCTTC,CSGLIYNEQFF
TRBJ2-5,NA,TRBV6-1,NA,TGTGCCAGCAGTGAAGCTATGAGGGCTCCCCCTCAAGAGACCCAGTACTTC,CASSEAMRAPPQETQYF
TRBJ2-1,NA,TRBV7-9,NA,TGTGCCAGCAGCAACCCGACAGGGACTCAGGAGCAGTTCTTC,CASSNPTGTQEQFF
TRBJ1-1,NA,TRBV19,NA,TGTGCCAGTCATGGGGGGTGGGGCACTGAAGCTTTCTTT,CASHGGWGTEAFF
TRBJ1-2,few,TRBV5-1,NA,TGCGCCAGCAGCAGCCAGGTTGGCGGCTACACCTTC,CASSSQVGGYTF
TRBJ2-2,NA,TRBV11-2,NA,TGTGCCAGCAGCTTAGTGACACCCTCGGCCACCGGGGAGCTGTTTTTT,CASSLVTPSATGELFF
TRBJ2-2,NA,TRBV30,NA,TGTGCCTGGAGTGGACACAACACCGGGGAGCTGTTTTTT,CAWSGHNTGELFF
TRBJ2-2,NA,TRBV3-1/TRBV3-2,TRBD1,TGTGCCAGCAGCCCCCAGAAGGGGGCCCCCGGGGAGCTGTTTTTT,CASSPQKGAPGELFF
TRBJ1-2,NA,TRBV2,TRBD1,TGTGCCAGTGCTGGACAGGGGGCATATGGCTACACCTTC,CASAGQGAYGYTF
TRBJ1-3,NA,TRBV9,NA,TGTGCCAGCAGCGTAGGACAGCTCTCTGGAAACACCATATATTTT,CASSVGQLSGNTIYF
TRBJ2-7,few,TRBV21-1,NA,TGTGCCAGCAGCAAAAACAGAATCGACGAGCAGTACTTC,CASSKNRIDEQYF
TRBJ2-1,NA,TRBV24-1,NA,TGTGCCACCAGTTGGGGGACATCTTACAATGAGCAGTTCTTC,CATSWGTSYNEQFF
TRBJ2-7,NA,TRBV3-1/TRBV3-2,NA,TGTGCCAGCAGCCAAGAGGGGGGCGGGGGACCCTACGAGCAGTACTTC,CASSQEGGGGPYEQYF
TRBJ1-1,NA,TRBV10-1,NA,TGCGCCAGCAGCCCCCAGGGTATGACTGAAGCTTTCTTT,CASSPQGMTEAFF
TRBJ2-1,once,TRBV12-5,NA,TGTGCTAGTGGTCCCGCTAGGGCAGGGCGCAATGAGCAGTTCTTC,CASGPARAGRNEQFF
TRBJ2-1,NA,TRBV5-1,NA,TGCGCCAGTCGTAAGGGGATTAATGAGCAGTTCTTC,CASRKGINEQFF
TRBJ1-1,NA,TRBV7-9,NA,TGTGCCAGCAGCCCCCAGGCCCCGGTTGCTGAAGCTTTCTTT,CASSPQAPVAEAFF
TRBJ1-1,NA,TRBV7-6,TRBD1,TGTGCCAGCAGCTCTCCCGGGCAGGGGGGAACTGAAGCTTTCTTT,CASSSPGQGGTEAFF
TRBJ2-3,NA,TRBV18,NA,TGTGCCAGCTCACCTTCGTCCACAGATACGCAGTATTTT,CASSPSSTDTQYF
TRBJ1-2,few,TRBV4-1,NA,TGCGCCAGCAGCCCTCTCGGTATCTTGGGTCGTGGAGATGGCTACACCTTC,CASSPLGILGRGDGYTF
TRBJ2-7,few,TRBV2,NA,TGTGCCAGCAGTCTCCAGAGCGACGAGCAGTACTTC,CASSLQSDEQYF
TRBJ1-1,NA,TRBV6-5,NA,TGTGCCAGCAGTTACGACAGGCATAGGACTGAAGCTTTCTTT,CASSYDRHRTEAFF
TRBJ1-1,NA,TRBV19,TRBD1,TGTGCCAGTAGTATAGCCCGGACAGGTAACACTGAAGCTTTCTTT,CASSIARTGNTEAFF
TRBJ1-5,NA,TRBV4-2,NA,TGTGCCAGCAGCCAAGATCCTTACGGTAATCAGCCCCAGCATTTT,CASSQDPYGNQPQHF
TRBJ1-2,NA,TRBV6-5,NA,TGTGCCAGCAGCGATACAGGAGCGGGTGGCTACACCTTC,CASSDTGAGGYTF
TRBJ1-1,NA,TRBV5-1,TRBD1,TGCGCCAGCAGCACCCGGACAGGGTGGAACACTGAAGCTTTCTTT,CASSTRTGWNTEAFF
TRBJ1-1,once,TRBV10-3,NA,TGTGCCATCGCCCTCGGGCAGGGCATTAACACTGAAGCTTTCTTT,CAIALGQGINTEAFF
TRBJ1-6,NA,TRBV12-3/TRBV12-4,NA,TGTGCCAGCAGTTTACCGCGGTCACCCCTCCACTTT,CASSLPRSPLHF
TRBJ1-2,NA,TRBV6-4,NA,TGTGCCAGCAGCCTAGAGGAGGGAAACTATGGCTACACCTTC,CASSLEEGNYGYTF
TRBJ1-1,once,TRBV10-3,NA,TGTGCCATCAGTGAGTCTGGCCCGAACACTGAAGCTTTCTTT,CAISESGPNTEAFF
TRBJ2-7,NA,TRBV7-8,TRBD1,TGTGCCAGCAGCCCGCGGGACAGGGGGTCCTACGAGCAGTACTTC,CASSPRDRGSYEQYF
TRBJ1-2,once,TRBV12-5,NA,TGTGCTAGTGGCCCGGAGGCAACTAACTATGGCTACACCTTC,CASGPEATNYGYTF
TRBJ2-5,NA,TRBV2,NA,TGTGCCAGCAGTGAAGGTTGGCAGTCAATGGAGACCCAGTACTTC,CASSEGWQSMETQYF
TRBJ1-2,NA,TRBV2,TRBD1,TGTGCCAGCAGCGGGACAGGCGAAGCTAACTATGGCTACACCTTC,CASSGTGEANYGYTF
TRBJ2-7,NA,TRBV5-1,NA,TGCGCCAGCAGCTTGGGGGGGGACGGAAAGCAGTACTTC,CASSLGGDGKQYF
TRBJ2-1,NA,TRBV11-2,TRBD2,TGTGCCAGCAGCTTAAATGTAGGGACTAGCCCCCATGAGCAGTTCTTC,CASSLNVGTSPHEQFF
TRBJ2-7,NA,TRBV3-1/TRBV3-2,NA,TGTGCCAGCAGCCAGCAGGGCTACGAGCAGTACTTC,CASSQQGYEQYF
TRBJ2-3,NA,TRBV11-2,NA,TGTGCCAGCAGATATCACGGAGATACGCAGTATTTT,CASRYHGDTQYF
TRBJ1-3,NA,TRBV19,NA,TGTGCCAGTAGCAAAGGGGGACCTGGAAACACCATATATTTT,CASSKGGPGNTIYF
TRBJ2-7,few,TRBV6-6,TRBD2,TGTGCCAGCACCCCCGGGACTAGCGGCGCCTACGAGCAGTACTTC,CASTPGTSGAYEQYF
TRBJ2-1,NA,TRBV5-1,NA,TGCGCCAGTGCATTCGCTAGCGCATACAATGAGCAGTTCTTC,CASAFASAYNEQFF
TRBJ2-1,NA,TRBV24-1,NA,TGTGCCACCAGTGAATCATTCAGGTACAATGAGCAGTTCTTC,CATSESFRYNEQFF
TRBJ2-7,NA,TRBV10-3,TRBD2,TGTGCCATCAGGTCGAGCCGGGGGGAATCCTACGAGCAGTACTTC,CAIRSSRGESYEQYF
TRBJ2-1,NA,TRBV5-5,NA,TGTGCCAGCAGCTTAGGGTGGGGGGGCCCTGAGCAGTTCTTC,CASSLGWGGPEQFF
TRBJ1-1,NA,TRBV5-4,NA,TGTGCCAGCAGCAGGCAGGAGAACACTGAAGCTTTCTTT,CASSRQENTEAFF
TRBJ1-2,once,TRBV30,NA,TGTGCCTGGAGTGTGAGGAGGGTAGGAAACTATGGCTACACCTTC,CAWSVRRVGNYGYTF
TRBJ1-6,NA,TRBV15,NA,TGTGCCACCAGCAGAGATCGAGGGGGTTTTAGTTCACCCCTCCACTTT,CATSRDRGGFSSPLHF
TRBJ2-2,NA,TRBV12-5,NA,TGTGCTAGTGGTCATGCGACCGGGGAGCTGTTTTTT,CASGHATGELFF
TRBJ1-1,once,TRBV19,NA,TGTGCCAGTAGTATAGCACTCTCCCGGGCTGAAGCTTTCTTT,CASSIALSRAEAFF
TRBJ1-6,once,TRBV7-9,TRBD1,TGTGCCAGCAGCTTGACAGGGTATAATTCACCCCTCCACTTT,CASSLTGYNSPLHF
TRBJ1-1,NA,TRBV5-1,NA,TGCGCCAGCGGCGGTGGGGCAGGAATGAACACTGAAGCTTTCTTT,CASGGGAGMNTEAFF
TRBJ2-3,NA,TRBV5-1,TRBD1,TGCGCCAGCAGCTTGGACAGGGGTACAGATACGCAGTATTTT,CASSLDRGTDTQYF
TRBJ2-1,NA,TRBV6-1,TRBD1,TGTGCCAGCAGTGAGGCCGGGACAGCACTCTACAATGAGCAGTTCTTC,CASSEAGTALYNEQFF
TRBJ1-2,NA,TRBV27,TRBD1,TGTGCCAGCAGCCACACAGGGGGCTTGGGGCTAGATCATGGCTACACCTTC,CASSHTGGLGLDHGYTF